The clone carrying this T cell receptor (beta chain) was observed once. As yet, its antigen is unknown. Additional DNA sequences in this sample encode the identical CDR3. The data originate from a study of shared clonotypes between healthy human individuals. Overall study results and limits: Compared with clonotypes that all four donors shared, non-shared clonotypes had lower generation probabilities. Naive CD4 clonotypes overlapped across a few donors at roughly 4.5%.

The sorted-subset replicate PCRs were given about 200 ng DNA, which is tens of thousands of T cell genomes. The method was immunoSEQ multiplex PCR; TCRdb's version includes in-frame clones alone and lacks a portion of them. The sample lists about 300,000 clones, around 72% occurring once. Source material: memory CD4+ T cells sorted from blood. Subset meaning: CD45RA-negative fraction. The receptor was isolated from a man aged 30 to 39 in good health.

CDR3 amino acids: CASSLGAGNYEQYF. CDR3 sequence (DNA): TGTGCCAGCAGCTTAGGGGCAGGAAACTACGAGCAGTACTTC. The genes are TRBV7-8 and TRBJ2-7; no reliable D call. The CDR3 covers 14 residues. Trimming took 1 base from V and 3 from J, leaving 10 bases between them. From germline, CDR1 is SGHVS and CDR2 FQNEAQ.